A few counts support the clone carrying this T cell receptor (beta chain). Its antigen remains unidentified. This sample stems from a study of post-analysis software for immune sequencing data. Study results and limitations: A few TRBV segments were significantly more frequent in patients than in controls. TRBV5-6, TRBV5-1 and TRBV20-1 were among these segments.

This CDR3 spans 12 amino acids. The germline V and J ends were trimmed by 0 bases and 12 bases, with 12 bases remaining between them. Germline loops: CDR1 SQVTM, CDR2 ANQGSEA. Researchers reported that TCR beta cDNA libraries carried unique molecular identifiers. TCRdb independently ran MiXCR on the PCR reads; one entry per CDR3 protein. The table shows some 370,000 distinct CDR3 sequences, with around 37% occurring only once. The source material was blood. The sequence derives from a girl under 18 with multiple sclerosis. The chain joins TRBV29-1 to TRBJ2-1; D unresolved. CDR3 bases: TGCAGCGTTGAAGAAGCAGATCCGGGGCAGTTCTTC. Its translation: CSVEEADPGQFF.